This TCR beta chain is drawn from a study of T cells in localized non-small cell lung cancer. Trimming pared 3 bases from V and 3 bases from J, leaving 11 bases between. Looked up from germline, CDR1 is LNHDA and CDR2 is SQIVND (reference sequence). The CDR3 totals 14 residues. Data came from immunoSEQ multiplex PCR; TCRdb stores just in-frame clones and leaves some out. The sample has roughly 25,000 clones; 84% are singletons. On this clone itself: Antigen unknown.

Study-wide results and caveats: Adjacent lung tissue had a median about 57 of the top 100 clones found in the tumor. Tumor samples were not multi-region, leaving intratumor heterogeneity unexcluded. Overall survival was longer when the density of T cells in the blood was higher. Uninvolved adjacent lung showed peak T cell clonality, exceeding tumor.

The sequence derives from a man aged 40 to 75 with stage II lung adenocarcinoma. The sequenced sample was PBMCs, obtained before any cancer treatment. The V gene is TRBV19, the J gene TRBJ1-1; D might be TRBD1 (5 bases). The CDR3 DNA reads as TGTGCCAGTAGTATGGGGGTAGGACACACTGAAGCTTTCTTT. It translates to CASSMGVGHTEAFF.